This T cell receptor (beta chain) appears in the sequencing data of a study of cytomegalovirus exposure and HLA in healthy donors. Study-level results: HLA-A and HLA-B allele assignments for most subjects were reportedly predicted accurately using TCR beta sequences. As a later analysis showed, a missense DCLRE1C variant was linked to trimming of TCR beta V- and J-genes.

Both 60 Vbeta primers and 13 Jbeta primers went into the PCR. TCRdb's table, derived via immunoSEQ multiplex PCR, lists solely in-frame clones and lacks some. This sample has about 110,000 clones, with about 76% found just once. V was trimmed by 1 base and J by 2 bases, leaving 8 bases between them. This CDR3 has 14 residues. In germline, CDR1 is SGHRS, CDR2 YFSETQ. On this clone itself: Its specificity is not known.

The chain couples TRBV5-1 to TRBJ2-3; D is uncertain. Sequenced sample: PBMCs. The receptor was derived from a woman aged 45 to 65 in good health and CMV-seropositive. CDR3 protein: CASSLLSNTDTQYF. The CDR3 DNA reads TGCGCCAGCAGCTTGTTGTCCAACACAGATACGCAGTATTTT.